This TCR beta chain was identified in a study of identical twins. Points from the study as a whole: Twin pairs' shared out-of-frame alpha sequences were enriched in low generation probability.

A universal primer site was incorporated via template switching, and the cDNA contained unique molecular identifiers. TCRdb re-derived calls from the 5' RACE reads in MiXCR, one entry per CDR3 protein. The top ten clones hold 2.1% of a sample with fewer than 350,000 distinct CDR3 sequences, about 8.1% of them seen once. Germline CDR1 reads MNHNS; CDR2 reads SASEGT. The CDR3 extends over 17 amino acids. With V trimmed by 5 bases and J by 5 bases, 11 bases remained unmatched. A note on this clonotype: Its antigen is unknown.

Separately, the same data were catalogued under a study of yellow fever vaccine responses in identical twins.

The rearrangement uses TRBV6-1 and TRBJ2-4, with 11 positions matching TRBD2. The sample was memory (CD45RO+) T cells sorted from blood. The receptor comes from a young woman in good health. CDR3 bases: TGTGCCAGCAGTCCCCCCCCCGGGACTAGCGGAGAAAACATTCAGTACTTC. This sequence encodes CASSPPPGTSGENIQYF.